This is a list of T cell receptor beta chains from one sample in a study of cytomegalovirus exposure and HLA in healthy donors. Profiled with immunoSEQ multiplex PCR; TCRdb holds only in-frame clones, not every one. The sample lists some 170,000 clones, just under 80% occurring once. Sequenced input: PBMCs. The receptors were gathered from a woman aged 50 to 65 in good health and CMV-seronegative. The CDR3 runs from the conserved cysteine through the conserved F or W. A D gene is named only where the DNA matches it firmly. Some rows have no size entry. The others give once, few or many, or a class for an expanded clone.

-	TRBV9	-	TRBJ2-3	CASSVVQGLTDTQYF	TGTGCCAGCAGCGTAGTTCAGGGGCTCACAGATACGCAGTATTTT
-	TRBV5-1	-	TRBJ1-2	CASSLVAGTDGYTF	TGCGCCAGCAGCTTGGTCGCGGGGACGGATGGCTACACCTTC
-	TRBV9	TRBD1	TRBJ1-1	CASSVGTGYEAFF	TGTGCCAGCTCCGTCGGGACAGGCTACGAAGCTTTCTTT
-	TRBV14	-	TRBJ2-7	CASSQVYLSEQYF	TGTGCCAGCAGCCAAGTGTATCTGAGCGAGCAGTACTTC
-	TRBV6-5	-	TRBJ1-3	CASSYSVGDTIYF	TGTGCCAGCAGTTACTCCGTTGGAGACACCATATATTTT
once	TRBV11-3	-	TRBJ2-1	CASSLGRDSDEQFF	TGTGCCAGCAGCTTAGGCAGGGATTCGGATGAGCAGTTCTTC
-	TRBV9	-	TRBJ2-7	CASNKRGNHEQYF	TGTGCCAGCAACAAGAGAGGGAACCACGAGCAGTACTTC
once	TRBV18	-	TRBJ1-1	CASSPTGMNTEAFF	TGTGCCAGCTCACCCACAGGCATGAACACTGAAGCTTTCTTT
-	TRBV10-1	-	TRBJ1-6	CASGQGNSPLHF	TGCGCCAGCGGTCAGGGGAATTCACCCCTCCACTTT
-	TRBV6-1	-	TRBJ1-6	CASSVKGVDSPLHF	TGTGCCAGCAGTGTAAAAGGGGTCGACTCACCCCTCCACTTT
-	TRBV5-1	-	TRBJ1-1	CASSDRGTEAFF	TGCGCCAGCAGTGATAGGGGCACTGAAGCTTTCTTT
-	TRBV19	-	TRBJ2-5	CASSLSGSYQETQYF	TGTGCCAGTAGTCTGAGCGGTAGCTACCAAGAGACCCAGTACTTC
-	TRBV19	-	TRBJ1-2	CASSIMGGRDYGYTF	TGTGCCAGTAGTATAATGGGGGGGCGCGACTATGGCTACACCTTC
-	TRBV15	-	TRBJ2-7	CATSRDPTGPYEQYF	TGTGCCACCAGCAGAGATCCCACAGGGCCCTACGAGCAGTACTTC
-	TRBV19	TRBD1	TRBJ2-7	CASSTGTGGVYEQYF	TGTGCCAGTAGTACTGGGACAGGGGGGGTCTACGAGCAGTACTTC